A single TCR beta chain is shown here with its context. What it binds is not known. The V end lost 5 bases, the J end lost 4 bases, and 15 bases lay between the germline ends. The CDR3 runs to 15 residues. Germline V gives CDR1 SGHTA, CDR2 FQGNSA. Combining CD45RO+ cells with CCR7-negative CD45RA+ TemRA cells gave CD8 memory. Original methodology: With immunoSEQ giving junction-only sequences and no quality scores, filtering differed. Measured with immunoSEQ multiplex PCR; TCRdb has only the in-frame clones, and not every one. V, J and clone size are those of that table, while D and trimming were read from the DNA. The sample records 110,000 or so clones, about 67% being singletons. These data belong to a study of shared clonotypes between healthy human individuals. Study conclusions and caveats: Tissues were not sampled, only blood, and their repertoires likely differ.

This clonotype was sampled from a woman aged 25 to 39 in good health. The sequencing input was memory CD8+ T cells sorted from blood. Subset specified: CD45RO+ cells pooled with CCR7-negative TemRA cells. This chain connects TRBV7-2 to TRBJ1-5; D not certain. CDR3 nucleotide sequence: TGTGCCAGCAGCAGGCAGGCGGAGACAAATCAGCCCCAGCATTTT. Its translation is CASSRQAETNQPQHF.